This paragraph covers one T cell receptor beta chain sequence. The junction departs from the called germline gene at one end, perhaps through a read error. In the authors' workflow: Nucleated cell number was recorded as an estimate derived from reference gene primer amplification. Sequencing used immunoSEQ multiplex PCR; TCRdb keeps in-frame clones, though not all of them. For V, J and clone size, that table is used; D and trimming come from the DNA. The data contain around 130,000 clones, more than 70% of them singletons. This sample is drawn from a study of blood T cell repertoires in COVID-19. Per the germline V gene, CDR1 is SSHAT and CDR2 is FNYEAQ (reference sequence). The CDR3 is 16 amino acids.

The rearrangement links TRBV7-7 to TRBJ2-3; 14 bases agree with TRBD2. The sample was peripheral blood. The clonotype originates from a man aged 70 or older with acute or convalescent COVID-19. CDR3 sequence: CASSPGLAGARDTQYF. The CDR3 DNA is TGTGCTAGCAGCCCGGGACTAGCGGGGGCCCGGGATACGCAGTATTTT. Full variable domain (missing parts from reference TRBV7-7 and TRBJ2-3): GAGVSQSPRYKVTKRGQDVTLRCDPISSHATLYWYQQALGQGPEFLTYFNYEAQPDKSGLPSDRFSAERPEGSISTLTIQRTEQRDSAMYRCASSPGLAGARDTQYFGPGTRLTVL.